This record covers a single T cell receptor beta chain. This clone's antigen is unknown. Base qualities are not recorded, but no much larger clone differs from it by a single base. The sample comes from a study of graft-versus-host responses after intestinal transplantation (TCRdb year 2021). General notes on the study: Recipients received multivisceral, liver-intestinal, or isolated intestinal transplants. Graft-versus-host and host-versus-graft alloreactive T cell clones were tracked in the graft, circulation and bone marrow after intestinal transplantation using bulk TCR-beta CDR3 sequencing. Instead of going to the commercial service, samples from a few later patients were sequenced in-house on an Illumina MiSeq and processed with MiXCR. A peak of at least 4% donor T cells among recipient peripheral blood mononuclear cells was the definition used for donor T cell macrochimerism. To identify alloreactive clones, pre-transplant mixed lymphocyte reaction products were sequenced and compared with unstimulated pre-transplant donor and recipient T cells. Every recipient was given anti-thymocyte globulin induction, followed by about three years of maintenance tacrolimus and steroids. The cohort enrolled under 25 intestinal transplant recipients including one retransplant, and 3 patients lacking pretransplant specimens were excluded.

Intraepithelial and lamina propria lymphocytes were isolated from graft specimens using dithiothreitol, EDTA incubations and collagenase D digestion. Bulk TCR-beta sequencing was performed on serial intestinal graft biopsy specimens collected as late as 600 days after transplant. CDR1 and CDR2 were assigned from the germline V gene as MNHEY and SVGAGI. CDR3 length: 13 amino acids, cysteine to phenylalanine. Of all the DNA, just the CDR3 is kept, 39 bases in frame from base 1. Trimming accounts for 6 bases at V and 3 bases at J, while the number of junction bases matched to no gene is 4. The paper as a whole reports these results and caveats: Conclusions were limited by the relatively low number and heterogeneity of intestinal transplant patients. In patients with donor T cell macrochimerism, the allografts had high GvH to HvG T cell clonal ratios. Early after transplant, peak levels of circulating GvH clones were associated with declines in HvG clones. GvH clones were detected in recipient bone marrow, and some of these GvH clones were observed earlier in ileal mucosa or blood, consistent with an intestinal mucosal origin.

The library relied on the immunoSEQ multiplex PCR assay. For most patients, genomic DNA was subjected to high-throughput TCR-beta CDR3 sequencing by Adaptive Biotechnologies. The authors' pipeline ran thus. TCR sequencing data were retrieved from Adaptive's ImmunoSEQ software for around 19 patients, whereas a few other patients were processed with MiXCR and VDJtools. CDR3 nucleotide sequences shared between donor and recipient were removed because their origin could not be assigned. To be classed as alloreactive, a clone needed at least 2-fold expansion over unstimulated cells and a minimum CFSE-low frequency of 0.002% (template counts) or 0.001% (read counts). Mappable clones were those detected in sequenced pre-transplant spleen, lymph node, or MLR CFSE-low populations of the donor or recipient. The cumulative frequency of alloreactive clones was calculated as a percentage of all sequences, weighted by copy number. TCRdb provides this immuneACCESS table in a form limited to in-frame rearrangements. Some clones are lacking; in checked studies, under half of them reflect an unresolved V gene, and why the rest are absent is not known. V and J calls and clone size are copied from that table; D and trimming were computed from the DNA. This sample comprises about 11,000 clones, about 80% of them detected only once. The ten largest clones take up 8% to 10% of the sample.

Sequencing was performed on ileum tissue, taken 23 days after intestinal transplant. The sequence came from a human patient who received an intestinal transplant, so some T cells may come from the graft donor. Recombination connected TRBV6-5 to TRBJ2-7, with 8 junctional bases fitting TRBD1. The DNA is as follows: TGTGCCAGCAGCACAGGGGGTTTCTACGAGCAGTACTTC. The encoded protein is CASSTGGFYEQYF.